This entry features one TCR beta chain sequence. Sequencing was performed with immunoSEQ multiplex PCR; in TCRdb, only in-frame clones are kept and a portion is missing. Of tens of thousands of clones listed, roughly 77% were seen once; the top ten hold roughly 35%. This entry belongs to a study of blood T cell repertoires in COVID-19. About the research overall: Sources were T cells, B-cell-depleted T cells, or PBMCs; the material itself was cDNA or gDNA.

This TCR came from a man aged 80 or over with active or convalescent COVID-19. Sample: peripheral blood.

CDR3 bases: TGTGCCAGCAGTGAAGACGGGCTAGCCCCCGGGGAGCTGTTTTTT. This translates into CASSEDGLAPGELFF. The V gene is TRBV2, the J gene TRBJ2-2, with D perhaps TRBD2 (5 bases). Germline V lookup: CDR1 SNHLY, CDR2 FYNNEI. CDR3 length: 15 amino acids. V was shortened by 1 base and J by 6 bases, with 12 bases between the two germline ends. The full variable domain, rest sourced from reference TRBV2 and TRBJ2-2, is EPEVTQTPSHQVTQMGQEVILRCVPISNHLYFYWYRQILGQKVEFLVSFYNNEISEKSEIFDDQFSVERPDGSNFTLKIRSTKLEDSAMYFCASSEDGLAPGELFFGEGSRLTVL.